This TCR beta chain was captured in a study of blood T cell repertoires in COVID-19. V was pared by 4 bases and J by 5 bases, with 18 bases between. The CDR3 has 15 residues. The germline V gene encodes CDR1 LNHDA and CDR2 SQIVND (reference sequence). In the authors' methods: Researchers report that nucleated cell counts were estimated from reference gene primer amplification. Clones were read by immunoSEQ multiplex PCR, and TCRdb kept only the in-frame ones, dropping some. That table furnishes V, J and clone size, whereas the DNA furnished D and trimming. The sample has about 250,000 clones; approximately 83% are singletons.

The sequenced material came from peripheral blood. The TCR sequence derives from a human donor in a cohort sampled during active COVID-19. This chain links TRBV19 with TRBJ2-7; maybe TRBD2 (5 bases). This CDR3 reads CASSTAGQGKDEQYF. The CDR3 nucleotides are TGTGCCAGTAGTACCGCGGGCCAAGGAAAGGACGAGCAGTACTTC.